This TCR beta chain was identified in a study of T cells in Graves' hyperthyroidism and ophthalmopathy. Trimming pared 5 bases from V and 4 bases from J, leaving 18 bases between. Germline CDR1 is LNHDA and CDR2 is SQIVND (reference sequence). The CDR3 consists of 15 residues. Newly diagnosed hyperthyroidism patients aged 18 to 65 years had disease lasting under 2 months. Template material for amplifying TCR beta CDR3 regions consisted of RNA transcripts. A set of HTBI primers served as the primers for a first-round RT-PCR of the TCR CDR3. TCRdb used MiXCR to reprocess the multiplex PCR reads, holding one entry per CDR3 protein. The sample carries 300,000 to 350,000 distinct CDR3 sequences, about 15% recorded once.

The chain uses TRBV19 and TRBJ2-7; D may be TRBD1 or TRBD2 (5 bases each). Sequenced material: blood. This clonotype originated in a woman in her twenties or thirties with Graves' hyperthyroidism. The CDR3 DNA reads TGTGCCAGTAGTCCGGGAACAGGTTTTTTTTACGAGCAGTACTTC. It codes for CASSPGTGFFYEQYF.